Sequencing of this TCR beta chain was carried out in a study of T cell responses to AZD1222 COVID-19 vaccine. Study results and limitations: Only a handful of AZD1222 recipients, about six in all, had baseline seropositivity. After two AZD1222 doses, spike-specific TCR breadth and depth rose versus day 0. Donors were chiefly white British, with a greater number of females, and clonal diversity was perhaps underestimated.

To note about this clone: The target antigen is unknown.

Assay: immunoSEQ multiplex PCR; the TCRdb copy retains only in-frame clones and omits some. The profile shows 200,000 to 250,000 clones, more than 85% of them singletons. With 5 bases removed from V and 4 bases from J, the gap between germline ends came to 14 bases. The CDR3 has 14 amino acids. The germline CDR1 and CDR2 sequences are SGHTA and FQGTGA. The V and J genes are TRBV7-3 and TRBJ2-5; D tentatively fits TRBD1 or TRBD2 (6 bases each). Sequenced here: peripheral blood, sampled on day 0 of MenACWY control vaccination. This clonotype originated in an adult in good health. This chain's CDR3 is CASSLEGGRETQYF. Here the CDR3 DNA reads TGTGCCAGCAGCCTCGAGGGGGGCAGAGAGACCCAGTACTTC.